These 27 T cell receptor beta chains originate from one sample sequenced in a study of tumor-infiltrating lymphocytes in oesophageal squamous cell carcinoma. TCRdb re-derived calls from the PCR reads in MiXCR, one entry per CDR3 protein. The sample shows nearly 20,000 distinct CDR3 sequences, less than 50% of them seen only once. Sequencing was performed on blood. The source is a male donor with esophageal squamous cell carcinoma.

The chain couples TRBV2 to TRBJ2-5; 8 bases fit TRBD2. Near its end, the DNA agrees better with TRBJ2-1, so the J call may be wrong. The germline V gene encodes CDR1 SNHLY and CDR2 FYNNEI. CDR3 size: 16 residues. CDR3 coding DNA: TGTGCCAGCAGTCATAAAACTAGCGGTTTTTACAATGAGCAGTTCTTC. Amino acids: CASSHKTSGFYNEQFF.

In its sample, this clonotype ranks as medium-sized. The chain is built from TRBV7-3 and TRBJ1-1, with a weak D call TRBD1 (5 bases). The V gene's germline CDR1 is SGHTA and CDR2 FQGTGA. The CDR3 consists of 13 residues. V lost 3 bases, J lost 7 bases, and 12 bases lay in between. For the CDR3, the DNA is TGTGCCAGCAGCTTCGTCCCGGGACGTGAAGCTTTCTTT. This gives the protein CASSFVPGREAFF.

The CDR3 protein is CASSLEAGGAGEQYF. CDR3 coding DNA: TGTGCCAGCAGCTTAGAGGCAGGGGGCGCGGGGGAGCAGTACTTC. The chain employs TRBV7-9 and TRBJ2-1; the match to TRBD1 covers 8 bases. The DNA end lines up better with TRBJ2-7; the J call may be wrong. The CDR3 has 15 amino acids. Germline CDR1 and CDR2: SEHNR and FQNEAQ (reference sequence).

V is TRBV7-8 and J is TRBJ2-3; tentative D call: TRBD2 (6 bases). The assigned J gene may be wrong: the sequence end matches TRBJ2-5 better. Germline V gene sequence: CDR1 SGHVS, CDR2 FQNEAQ. The CDR3 is 16 amino acids. The CDR3 loop is CASSGRGLGRGETQYF. The CDR3 DNA sequence: TGTGCCAGCAGCGGTCGGGGCCTAGGCCGGGGGGAGACCCAGTACTTC.

Concerning this clonotype: The CDR3 ends on some other residue instead of the conserved phenylalanine or tryptophan, so this is likely a read error. No DNA is shown, since the ends of the CDR3 on it are uncertain; the CDR3 is the one TCRdb lists. J is TRBJ2-5 and V is TRBV28; the table assigns TRBD2, which was not confirmed against the DNA. Germline CDR1 is MDHEN and CDR2 is SYDVKM. The CDR3 comprises 17 residues, both ends counted. The CDR3 region is CASSSTGGPFYGYTFGS.

Details on this clonotype: The conserved phenylalanine or tryptophan normally closing the CDR3 is absent here, so this likely arose from a read error. The DNA is omitted, as the CDR3 cannot be located on it reliably, and the CDR3 follows TCRdb's listing. This rearrangement joins TRBV7-6 to TRBJ2-5; the D call in the table, TRBD1, was not verified against the DNA. Looked up from germline, CDR1 is SGHVS and CDR2 is FNYEAQ. The CDR3 comprises 15 residues, both ends counted. The CDR3 protein is CASSPRGPYEQYFGN.

This clonotype is labeled medium-sized. V and J are TRBV7-9 and TRBJ1-1; weak D call: TRBD1 (5 bases). Trimming removed 5 bases at V and 11 bases at J, with 18 bases between. The CDR3 consists of 13 residues. In germline, CDR1 is SEHNR, CDR2 FQNEAQ (reference sequence). CDR3 nucleotides: TGTGCCAGCAGCGCAGTTCAGGGAATGCGGGCTTTCTTT. It translates to CASSAVQGMRAFF.

The rearrangement links TRBV7-8 to TRBJ2-6; TRBD1 matches at 7 bases. Gene TRBJ2-7 matches the end of the DNA better, so the J call may be wrong. The CDR3 extends over 15 amino acids. Looked up from germline, CDR1 is SGHVS and CDR2 is FQNEAQ. DNA for the CDR3: TGTGCCAGCAGCAGAACCGGACAGGAACGGTACGAGCAGTACTTC. It yields the protein CASSRTGQERYEQYF.

Of note for this clonotype: The CDR3 end shows no conserved phenylalanine or tryptophan, and so a read error is likely. No DNA is shown, since the ends of the CDR3 on it are uncertain; the CDR3 is the one TCRdb lists. The V and J genes are TRBV6-1 and TRBJ2-1; TRBD1 is the table's D call and was not checked against the DNA. The CDR3 is 16 amino acids long, termini counted. Germline V lookup: CDR1 MNHNS, CDR2 SASEGT. The CDR3 protein is CASSATETNYGYTFGS.

For this clonotype: This clone may be a read error of a much larger clone one base away. This chain links TRBV19 with TRBJ2-1, with 9 bases fitting TRBD2. V lost 5 bases, J lost 13 bases, and 21 bases stayed unmatched. The length of the CDR3 is 17 residues. The germline V gene encodes CDR1 LNHDA and CDR2 SQIVND (reference sequence). CDR3 protein: CASSSIWTSDQQETQFF. The DNA of the CDR3 is TGTGCCAGTAGTTCGATCTGGACTAGCGACCAGCAAGAGACCCAGTTCTTC.

This clonotype was observed at least ten times. A much larger clone differs from this one at a single base, so this may be a read error. This CDR3 is CAILGGESSYNEQYF. The CDR3 coding sequence is TGTGCCATACTAGGGGGCGAAAGCTCCTACAATGAGCAGTACTTC. The chain carries TRBV10-3 and TRBJ2-1; 7 nucleotides line up with TRBD1. The tail of the sequence fits TRBJ2-7 better, so the J call may be wrong. The CDR3 contains 15 residues. Germline loops: CDR1 ENHRY, CDR2 SYGVKD.

In this sample, this clonotype turned up many times. The chain couples TRBV4-1 to TRBJ2-3, with TRBD1 matching over 7 bases. The CDR3 runs to 15 residues. Germline assignment: CDR1 MGHRA and CDR2 YSYEKL. The trim removed 3 bases at V and 2 bases at J, leaving 5 bases unmatched. In DNA, the CDR3 is TGCGCCAGCAGCCACGGGGACAGAAACACAGATACGCAGTATTTT. This translates into CASSHGDRNTDTQYF.

The V gene is TRBV7-9, the J gene TRBJ2-3; 7 bases align to TRBD1. The J call may not be correct, given that the DNA end is closer to TRBJ2-7. This CDR3 is 15 amino acids long. Germline CDR1 reads SEHNR; CDR2 reads FQNEAQ (reference sequence). CDR3 loop: CASSLQGTLNRGQYF. The CDR3 DNA reads TGTGCCAGCAGCCTACAGGGGACACTTAACCGGGGGCAGTACTTC.

This clonotype came up many times. The final CDR3 position lacks the conserved phenylalanine or tryptophan, pointing to a likely read error. The limits of the CDR3 on the DNA are not certain, so only TCRdb's listed CDR3 is given. This chain links TRBV7-2 with TRBJ2-7. The CDR3 is 15 amino acids long, termini counted. Germline V gene lookup returns CDR1 SGHTA and CDR2 FQGNSA. The CDR3 here is CASNYQLSGGYTFGS.

The chain combines TRBV7-8 with TRBJ2-1; 9 nucleotides align to TRBD1. Trimming at V came to 3 bases and at J to 1 base, leaving 4 bases not matched to a gene. Germline V gives CDR1 SGHVS, CDR2 FQNEAQ. CDR3 length: 16 residues. CDR3 in DNA: TGTGCCAGCAGCTTGAGGACAGGGGAGTCCTACAATGAGCAGTTCTTC. This gives the protein CASSLRTGESYNEQFF.

The rearrangement links TRBV11-2 to TRBJ2-1; 8 nucleotides agree with TRBD2. CDR1 and CDR2 (germline): SGHAT, FQNNGV. V dropped 2 bases and J dropped 9; count of bases not matched to a gene: 6. The CDR3 has 14 residues. The CDR3 bases are TGTGCCAGCAGCTTATTCGGGGGGGACACTGAGCAGTTCTTC. Protein product: CASSLFGGDTEQFF.

This clonotype was detected only a few times. V usage is TRBV7-2 and J usage is TRBJ2-3, with TRBD1 matching over 9 bases. This CDR3 comprises 16 residues. V shed 0 bases and J 4 bases; nucleotides not matched to a gene: 5. CDR1 and CDR2 (germline): SGHTA, FQGNSA. The chain's CDR3 is CASSLATGQGADTQYF. The CDR3 region has the DNA TGTGCCAGCAGCTTAGCGACGGGACAGGGAGCAGATACGCAGTATTTT.

V and J are TRBV11-2 and TRBJ1-4; 7 positions agree with TRBD1. The V segment lost 4 bases and the J segment 7 bases; nucleotides outside the gene matches: 12. The CDR3 runs to 16 residues. Germline-derived CDR1 and CDR2 are SGHAT and FQNNGV. The CDR3 DNA reads TGTGCCAGCAGCTCCCTCCCTAGGGGGCATGGTGAAAAACTGTTTTTT. It translates to CASSSLPRGHGEKLFF.

This rearrangement joins TRBV7-9 to TRBJ2-3, with D possibly being TRBD2 (6 bases). Trimming pared 0 bases from V and 1 base from J, leaving 8 bases between. Looked up from germline, CDR1 is SEHNR and CDR2 is FQNEAQ (reference sequence). This CDR3 region has 15 residues. The CDR3 bases are TGTGCCAGCAGCTTAGCCGGGAGCGGCACAGATACGCAGTATTTT. It yields the protein CASSLAGSGTDTQYF.

This clonotype occurred a few times. This chain links TRBV5-1 with TRBJ2-6; D unclear. There are 16 residues in the CDR3. V was pared by 4 bases and J by 0 bases, with 11 bases between. CDR1 is SGHRS, CDR2 YFSETQ, per germline. The CDR3 nucleotides read TGCGCCAGCAGCCTCCCTCTAGTCTCTGGGGCCAACGTCCTGACTTTC. This translates into CASSLPLVSGANVLTF.

This chain links TRBV12-3 or TRBV12-4 with TRBJ2-5; 7 bases align to TRBD1. Unmatched junction bases numbered 11, after V lost 6 bases and J lost 1 base. The CDR3 spans 16 residues. CDR3 coding DNA: TGTGCCAGCAGCCAGGGGGTTCGCAGGACCCAAGAGACCCAGTACTTC. It is translated as CASSQGVRRTQETQYF.

This clonotype was picked up a small number of times. The V call is TRBV7-9, the J call TRBJ1-1; D gene ambiguous. This CDR3 region has 13 residues. CDR1 and CDR2 from the germline V gene are SEHNR and FQNEAQ (reference sequence). The V end was cut by 3 bases, the J end by 5 bases, with 10 bases between. CDR3 DNA sequence: TGTGCCAGCAGCTTGTGGGAGGGAACTGAAGCTTTCTTT. Its translation is CASSLWEGTEAFF.

The V gene is TRBV7-6, the J gene TRBJ2-3; 13 positions match TRBD2. CDR1 and CDR2 from the germline V gene are SGHVS and FNYEAQ. V shed 4 bases and J 2 bases; nucleotides not matched to a gene: 6. CDR3 length equals 17 residues. CDR3 in amino acids: CASSSSGTSGVTDTQYF. DNA of the CDR3: TGTGCCAGCAGCTCCTCCGGGACTAGCGGGGTCACAGATACGCAGTATTTT.

This sequence joins TRBV5-1 and TRBJ1-5, with D unresolved. The germline V and J ends were trimmed by 1 base and 4 bases, with 9 bases remaining between them. The CDR3 totals 14 residues. From germline, CDR1 is SGHRS and CDR2 YFSETQ. The CDR3 reads CASSLNSPNQPQHF. CDR3 DNA: TGCGCCAGCAGCTTGAACAGCCCAAATCAGCCCCAGCATTTT. The variable domain in full, with the rest retrieved from reference TRBV5-1 and TRBJ1-5, is KAGVTQTPRYLIKTRGQQVTLSCSPISGHRSVSWYQQTPGQGLQFLFEYFSETQRNKGNFPGRFSGRQFSNSRSEMNVSTLELGDSALYLCASSLNSPNQPQHFGDGTRLSIL.

This clonotype was picked up many times. This chain joins TRBV19 and TRBJ1-1, with D perhaps matching TRBD1 (5 bases). CDR3 size: 13 residues. Germline assignment: CDR1 LNHDA and CDR2 SQIVND (reference sequence). The V and J ends lost 3 bases and 3 bases respectively, with 8 bases between them. Here the CDR3 DNA reads TGTGCCAGTAGTATTGGCAGGGACACTGAAGCTTTCTTT. Its translation: CASSIGRDTEAFF.

This clonotype has ten or more counts. A read error may account for a junction end that differs from germline. The J gene is TRBJ1-1, the V gene TRBV6-4, with D perhaps matching TRBD1 (5 bases). Germline V gives CDR1 MRHNA, CDR2 SNTAGT. The CDR3 totals 14 residues. Here the CDR3 reads CASSDGDPNSEAFF. In nucleotides, the CDR3 is TGTGCCAGCAGTGACGGGGACCCGAACTCTGAAGCTTTCTTT.

The CDR3 sequence is CASSSMLTAYNEQFF. CDR3 bases: TGTGCCAGCAGCTCGATGCTTACAGCCTACAATGAGCAGTTCTTC. This chain uses TRBV7-2 with TRBJ2-7, with no clear D. The DNA end favors TRBJ2-1, so the J call may be wrong. The germline gives CDR1 SGHTA, CDR2 FQGNSA. The CDR3 contains 15 residues.